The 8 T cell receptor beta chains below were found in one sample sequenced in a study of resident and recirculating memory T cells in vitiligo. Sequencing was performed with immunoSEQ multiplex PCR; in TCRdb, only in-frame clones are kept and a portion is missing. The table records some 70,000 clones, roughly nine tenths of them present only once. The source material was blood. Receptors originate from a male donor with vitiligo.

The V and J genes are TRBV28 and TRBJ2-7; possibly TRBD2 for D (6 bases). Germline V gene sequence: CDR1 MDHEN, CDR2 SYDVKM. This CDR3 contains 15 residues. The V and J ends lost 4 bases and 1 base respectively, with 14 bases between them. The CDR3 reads CASSSGGDSSYEQYF. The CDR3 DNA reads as TGTGCCAGCAGTTCGGGCGGGGACTCTTCCTACGAGCAGTACTTC.

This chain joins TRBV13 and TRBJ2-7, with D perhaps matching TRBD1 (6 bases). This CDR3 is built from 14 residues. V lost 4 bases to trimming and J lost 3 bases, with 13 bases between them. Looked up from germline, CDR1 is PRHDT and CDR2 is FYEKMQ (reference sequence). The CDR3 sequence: CASSSFQQGYEQYF. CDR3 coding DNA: TGTGCCAGCAGCTCCTTTCAACAGGGCTACGAGCAGTACTTC.

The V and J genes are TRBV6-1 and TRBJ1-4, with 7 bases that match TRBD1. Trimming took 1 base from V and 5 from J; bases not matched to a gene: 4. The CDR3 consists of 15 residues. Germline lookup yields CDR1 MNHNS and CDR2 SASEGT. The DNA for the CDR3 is TGTGCCAGCAGTGAAGTTGGGGGACAGAATGAAAAACTGTTTTTT. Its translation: CASSEVGGQNEKLFF.

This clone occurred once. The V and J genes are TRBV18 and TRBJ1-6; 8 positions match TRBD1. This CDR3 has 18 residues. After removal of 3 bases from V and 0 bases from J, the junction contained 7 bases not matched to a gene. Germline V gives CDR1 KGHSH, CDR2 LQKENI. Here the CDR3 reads CASSPSGQASSYNSPLHF. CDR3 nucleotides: TGTGCCAGCTCACCGTCGGGACAGGCGAGCTCCTATAATTCACCCCTCCACTTT.

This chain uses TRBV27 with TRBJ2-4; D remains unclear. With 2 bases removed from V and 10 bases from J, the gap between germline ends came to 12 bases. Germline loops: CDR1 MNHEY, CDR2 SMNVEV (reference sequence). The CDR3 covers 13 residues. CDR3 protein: CASSLEALGIQYF. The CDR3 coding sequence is TGTGCCAGCAGTTTAGAGGCTCTTGGGATTCAGTACTTC.

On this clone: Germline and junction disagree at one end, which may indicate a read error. CDR3 bases: TGTGCCAGCAGCCTCGACAGACTCACCAGGGAGCTGTTTTTT. Translated: CASSLDRLTRELFF. This chain uses TRBV7-8 with TRBJ2-2; a weak D match, TRBD1 (5 bases). This CDR3 region has 14 residues. The germline V gene encodes CDR1 SGHVS and CDR2 FQNEAQ.

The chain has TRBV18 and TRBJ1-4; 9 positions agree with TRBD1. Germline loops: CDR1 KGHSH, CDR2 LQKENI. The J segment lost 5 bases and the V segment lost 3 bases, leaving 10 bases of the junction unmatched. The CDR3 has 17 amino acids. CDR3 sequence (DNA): TGTGCCAGCTCACCGTTCCCTCCGGGACAGGGCAATGAAAAACTGTTTTTT. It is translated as CASSPFPPGQGNEKLFF.

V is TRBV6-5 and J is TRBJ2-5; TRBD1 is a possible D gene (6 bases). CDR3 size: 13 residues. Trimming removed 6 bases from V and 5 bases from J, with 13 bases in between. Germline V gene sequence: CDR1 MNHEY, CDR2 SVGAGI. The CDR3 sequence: CASRRQARETQYF. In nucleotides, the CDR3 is TGTGCCAGCAGACGACAGGCCCGGGAGACCCAGTACTTC.